Below are 15 T cell receptor beta chains sequenced from a single sample in a study of CD8 T cells in ankylosing spondylitis. TCRdb reprocessed the 5' RACE reads with MiXCR, giving one entry per CDR3 protein. The sample holds under 400,000 distinct CDR3 sequences, 9.5% to 13% seen once. The sample taken for sequencing was blood, either unsorted or a sorted T cell fraction (not recorded which). These receptors all stem from a female donor with ankylosing spondylitis or in good health (not recorded which).

This clonotype was detected ten times or more. The CDR3 region is CASSFSAQGVNEQFF. The CDR3 DNA follows: TGTGCCAGCAGCTTCTCGGCTCAGGGAGTCAATGAGCAGTTCTTC. The chain uses TRBV13 and TRBJ2-1; either TRBD1 or TRBD2 may supply D (5 bases each). Deletions cut 3 bases from V and 6 bases from J, with 15 bases between. The CDR3 loop spans 15 amino acids. From germline, CDR1 is PRHDT and CDR2 FYEKMQ (reference sequence).

This clonotype came up many times. The rearrangement uses TRBV20-1 and TRBJ2-2; TRBD2 matches 7 bases. Per germline, CDR1 DFQATT and CDR2 SNEGSKA (reference sequence). This CDR3 comprises 14 residues. V lost 1 base to trimming and J lost 7 bases; unmatched junction nucleotides: 6. CDR3 bases: TGCAGTGCTAGAGCGAGCGGGGAGAACGGGGAGCTGTTTTTT. Its protein is CSARASGENGELFF.

This clonotype was observed a handful of times. The rearrangement uses TRBV5-1 and TRBJ1-1; D unresolved. Trimming cost V 2 bases and J 1 base, with 12 bases left between them. Germline V gene data show CDR1 as SGHRS and CDR2 as YFSETQ. The CDR3 covers 15 residues. The CDR3 protein is CASSFSEGANTEAFF. The CDR3 DNA reads as TGCGCCAGCAGCTTTAGCGAGGGAGCGAACACTGAAGCTTTCTTT.

This clonotype was seen at least ten times. The V call is TRBV10-3, the J call TRBJ1-2; 8 bases are shared with TRBD1. CDR1 is ENHRY and CDR2 is SYGVKD in the germline V gene. V lost 6 bases and J lost 8; bases outside the gene matches: 11. This CDR3 is 14 amino acids long. CDR3 amino acids: CAISPGQDIGGYTF. The CDR3 coding sequence is TGTGCCATCAGCCCGGGACAGGATATAGGCGGCTACACCTTC.

This clonotype was observed a handful of times. The chain uses TRBV5-1 and TRBJ1-2, with D uncertain. V was trimmed by 4 bases and J by 0 bases, leaving 16 bases between them. The CDR3 is 16 amino acids. Germline V gene lookup returns CDR1 SGHRS and CDR2 YFSETQ. The CDR3 coding sequence is TGCGCCAGCAGCCCCCTCGGAAGGGCCCCTAACTATGGCTACACCTTC. It yields the protein CASSPLGRAPNYGYTF.

V and J are TRBV7-8 and TRBJ2-7, with TRBD1 matching 9 bases. The junction had 5 bases not matched to a gene; V was cut back by 3 bases and J by 2 bases. The CDR3 totals 15 residues. Germline lookup yields CDR1 SGHVS and CDR2 FQNEAQ. The DNA of the CDR3 is TGTGCCAGCAGCTTGCCCGGGACAGGGACCTACGAGCAGTACTTC. Amino acid sequence: CASSLPGTGTYEQYF.

This clonotype has a count of ten or more. The chain combines TRBV5-1 with TRBJ1-5; the D gene is possibly TRBD1 (5 bases). Germline V gene data show CDR1 as SGHRS and CDR2 as YFSETQ. The V end was cut by 0 bases, the J end by 3 bases, with 10 bases between. The CDR3 has 15 residues. The CDR3 here is CASSLAGTSNQPQHF. DNA of the CDR3: TGCGCCAGCAGCTTGGCCGGGACTTCCAATCAGCCCCAGCATTTT.

A word on this clonotype: This could be a read error, since a much larger clone is one nucleotide away. This chain uses TRBV11-2 with TRBJ2-1; possibly TRBD1 for D (6 bases). Germline loops: CDR1 SGHAT, CDR2 FQNNGV. This CDR3 contains 15 residues. CDR3 DNA sequence: TGTGCCAGCGGCTTAGGACAGTTGGGAAACAATGAGCAGTTCTTC. Its translation: CASGLGQLGNNEQFF.

In its sample, this clonotype was seen many times. CDR3 nucleotide sequence: TGTGCCAGCAGTACCCCCTTCTCACTTTTCGAGCAGTACTTC. This codes for CASSTPFSLFEQYF. The V and J genes are TRBV28 and TRBJ2-7; D gene uncertain. Germline CDR1 is MDHEN and CDR2 is SYDVKM. Trimming shortened V by 5 bases and J by 6 bases, and 17 bases separated the two germline ends. This CDR3 is built from 14 residues.

Notes on this clonotype: The junction departs from the called germline gene at one end, perhaps through a read error. This chain uses TRBV5-1 with TRBJ2-1, with 7 bases lining up with TRBD1. There are 14 residues in the CDR3. Per the germline V gene, CDR1 is SGHRS and CDR2 is YFSETQ. CDR3: CDSSIRDRNNEQFF. The CDR3 DNA reads TGCGACAGCAGCATCCGGGACAGAAACAATGAGCAGTTCTTC.

This clonotype appeared many times. The gene calls are TRBV5-7 and TRBJ2-2; D possibly matches TRBD1 or TRBD2 (6 bases each). TRBV5-7 is labeled an ORF, and its function is uncertain. This CDR3 contains 15 residues. Trimming stripped 0 bases from V and 8 bases from J, with 14 bases between. The CDR3 region has the DNA TGTGCCAGCAGCTTGGAGACTAGGGGGGAAGGGGAGCTGTTTTTT. Translated: CASSLETRGEGELFF.

The chain has TRBV12-3 or TRBV12-4 and TRBJ1-5; 7 positions match TRBD1. The CDR3 sequence is 14 residues long. V was pared by 5 bases and J by 7 bases, with 8 bases of the junction left unmatched. The CDR3 coding sequence is TGTGCCAGCAGTATTGGACAACAGGGGCAGCCCCAGCATTTT. Translated, it gives CASSIGQQGQPQHF.

This clonotype was counted at least ten times. The chain joins TRBV9 to TRBJ2-2, with TRBD1 matching 12 bases. Looked up from germline, CDR1 is SGDLS and CDR2 is YYNGEE. There are 16 residues in the CDR3. With 2 bases clipped from V and 4 bases from J, the junction kept 3 bases outside the gene matches. The CDR3 loop reads CASSVGQGAVTGELFF. The CDR3 region has the DNA TGTGCCAGCAGCGTGGGACAGGGGGCGGTCACCGGGGAGCTGTTTTTT.

This clonotype came up a few times. This chain connects TRBV18 to TRBJ2-5, with unresolved D. Germline V gene sequence: CDR1 KGHSH, CDR2 LQKENI. V gave up 3 bases and J gave up 5 bases, with 13 bases separating them. The CDR3 has 14 amino acids. The CDR3 protein is CASSPLETRETQYF. DNA of the CDR3: TGTGCCAGCTCACCCCTTGAGACACGGGAGACCCAGTACTTC.

In regard to this clonotype: At one of its ends the junction is not consistent with the germline gene, which may arise from a read error. The J gene is TRBJ1-2, the V gene TRBV20-1; no definite D call. CDR3 length equals 17 residues. In germline, CDR1 is DFQATT, CDR2 SNEGSKA (reference sequence). CDR3: CCARPFGLGRPPYGYTF. CDR3 nucleotides: TGCTGTGCTAGACCCTTCGGGCTCGGCAGGCCGCCCTATGGCTACACCTTC.